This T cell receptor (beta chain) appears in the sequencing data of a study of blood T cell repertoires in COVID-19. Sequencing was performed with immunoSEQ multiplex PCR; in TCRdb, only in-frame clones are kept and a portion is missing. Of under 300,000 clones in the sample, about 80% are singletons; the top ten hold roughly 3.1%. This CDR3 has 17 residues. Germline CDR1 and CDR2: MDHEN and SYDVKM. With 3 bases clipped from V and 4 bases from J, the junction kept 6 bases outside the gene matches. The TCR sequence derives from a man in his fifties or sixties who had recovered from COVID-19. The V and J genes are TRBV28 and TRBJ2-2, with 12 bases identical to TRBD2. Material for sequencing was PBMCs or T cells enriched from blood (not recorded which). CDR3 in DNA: TGTGCCAGCAGTTTGGGGGGGGGACTAGCGGGCACCGGGGAGCTGTTTTTT. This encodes CASSLGGGLAGTGELFF.